What follows is one T cell receptor beta chain and its context. Its antigen target is currently unknown. No quality values exist for individual bases; no much larger clone is one base distant. This record comes from a study of cytomegalovirus exposure and HLA in healthy donors (dated by TCRdb to 2015 to 2018). For the wider study: In an earlier analysis of 587 of the donors, about 270 Gb of sequence data and just under 120 million unique TCR beta sequences from about 190 million T cells were reported. Around 320 gigabases of sequencing data and tens of millions of unique TCR sequences were included in an early release covering 500 to 750 HLA-typed donors. Of the roughly 410 genotyped donors, less than 85% were placed in the genetic ancestry cluster associated with self-reported Caucasian donors. The aim of the study was to test whether cataloging public T cell receptors could identify signatures of past pathogen exposure. The T cell repertoires of under 750 subjects were profiled by immunosequencing and related to cytomegalovirus serostatus. A separate validation cohort of roughly 130 different subjects was used in addition to the roughly 670-subject first cohort. To predict cytomegalovirus infection status, the study combined high-throughput TCR immunosequencing, statistical association of individual TCRs with disease status, and machine learning. A later analysis re-examined previously published TCR beta repertoires from around 670 donors and added high-resolution HLA genotyping to investigate patterns of TCR occurrence. The later analysis used no new phenotypic data to find candidate immune exposures, relying instead on TCR beta sequences and their occurrence across donors. An earlier analysis of several hundred of the donors applied high-throughput TCR beta sequencing to assess whether each TCR beta V gene segment acted as functional or pseudogenic. Alongside the repertoire data, information on donor age, sex, ethnicity and CMV serostatus was compiled. A later genetic analysis used genome-wide SNP genotypes for about 65% of the 666 donors, treating that subset as a discovery cohort. All discovery cohort repertoires had been generated using a single sequencing platform. HLA typing included class I and class II loci at four-digit resolution. The number of donors typed differed by locus, with roughly 620-640 for A, B, C, DRB1 and DQB1, around 500 for DQA1, 600 to 610 for DPA1, and 450 to 480 for DPB1. A handful of DR-DQ haplotypes were handled as single units for association and clustering because linkage in the cohort was strong. Across roughly 420 genotyped donors of the cohort, an average of about 200,000 unique TCR beta nucleotide sequences per donor were sequenced, and approximately 17% of those sequences were non-productive.

The CDR3 covers 13 residues, taking in both the cysteine and the phenylalanine. Of the read, only the CDR3 DNA is kept; its 39 bases are in frame from base 1. According to the germline V gene (reference sequence), CDR1 reads LNHNV and CDR2 reads YYDKDF. V is shortened by 0 bases, J by 7 bases, and the region joining them spans 6 bases. Beyond this particular receptor, the publication reports: Correlated functional status among segregating V segments might reflect linkage disequilibrium, but an unknown experimental factor could not be ruled out. A further reported finding was that TCR beta sequences accurately predicted the HLA-A and HLA-B alleles for most subjects in the first cohort. Sequencing depth was assumed to be roughly uniform across donors in the presence/absence analyses, though that assumption may not hold. According to a later analysis, parvovirus B19, influenza, CMV and Epstein-Barr virus appeared linked to several top co-occurrence clusters. Because HLA typing was missing for some donors at each locus, association tests included only the typed subset. Cytomegalovirus status was reported to be diagnosed by the classifier with high specificity and sensitivity in both the original and validation cohorts. While some public TCRs were present in many individuals, most TCR sequences turned up only very rarely across donors. V-gene and J-gene trimming of TCR beta chains was associated with a missense DCLRE1C variant in a later genetic analysis, and the association was replicated in an independent cohort. When HLA alleles, especially DR and DQ, strongly co-occurred, TCR associations were difficult to assign to individual alleles. Most CMV-associated TCR beta chains appeared to be HLA-restricted in a later analysis, and the HLA associations seemed to be driven largely by CMV exposure. The authors suggested that the approach could potentially be generalized to other disease states and immunological phenotypes. In the study, approximately 150 TCR beta chains were listed as associated with cytomegalovirus. The cohort was sequenced for TCR beta chains only, and without alpha or paired-chain data the features that could be detected were limited. The only immune exposure information available for the cohort was CMV serostatus. In a later analysis, TCR association rates were found to vary across HLA loci, with the most associated TCRs seen for DRB1 alleles and the fewest for HLA-C alleles. The sequencing pipeline was judged likely to have produced a cluster of highly shared sequence variants as a technical artifact. Because the 87-base-pair reads could not distinguish some IMGT-functional V segments, including TRBV6-2 and TRBV6-3, those segments were excluded. In a later analysis, HLA-associated TCR beta chains were found to be more clonally expanded and to have lower generation probabilities than equally common non-associated chains. At a false discovery rate of 0.05, a later analysis linked around 17,000 TCR beta sequences to specific HLA alleles. According to a later genetic analysis, donors in an Asian-associated ancestry cluster had fewer N-insertions in productive TCRs than the roughly 700-donor mean. Because counts were too low, seventeen rarely observed V segments, including chromosome 9 orphons, were excluded from the earlier analysis of some 540 of the donors. In an earlier analysis of 587 of the donors, most TCR beta V segments appeared in productive rearrangements about 87% or about 30% of the time, broadly matching IMGT annotations. A few of the identified cytomegalovirus-associated TCR beta chains were confirmed in vitro to be specific for cytomegalovirus antigens.

The cohort consisted of hundreds of healthy bone marrow donors. At the time of sampling, every cohort member was nominally healthy, though immune exposures that went unrecorded were likely present. The donor tested CMV seropositive, placing the donor among the 250 to 350 seropositive members of the cohort. A peripheral blood sample was provided by each donor, and peripheral blood mononuclear cells were used for TCR beta sequencing. Genomic DNA was extracted from the blood cell samples with the Qiagen DNeasy Blood Extraction Kit. Libraries were prepared through the immunoSEQ multiplex PCR assay. A mixture of 60 forward primers for TCR Vbeta segments and 13 reverse primers for TCR Jbeta segments was used in the multiplex PCR. A multiplex PCR assay on genomic DNA amplified the CDR3 region of rearranged TCR beta genes. Amplified TCR beta libraries were sequenced as 87-base-pair reads on the Illumina HiSeq System. Processing in the source paper ran as follows. A later analysis tallied roughly 78 million unique TCR beta chains across the 600 to 700 repertoires, and approximately 12 million of those chains were shared by two or more donors. Raw reads were error-corrected and collapsed into unique sequences with a nearest-neighbor algorithm that merged closely related sequences to remove PCR and sequencing errors. CDR3 sequences were aligned to IMGT reference sequences to assign V, D and J gene segments. For a sequence to be retained, a match of at least six nucleotides to both a V gene segment and a J gene segment was required. A rearrangement counted as productive if the CDR3 had no stop codons and remained in frame with V and J, and every other rearrangement counted as non-productive. CDR3 was defined according to IMGT convention as the region running from the second conserved V-encoded cysteine to the conserved J-encoded phenylalanine. The earlier analysis of about 610 of the donors excluded any sequence lacking an unambiguous match to a single V gene segment. In an earlier analysis of some 590 of the donors, V segments were called functional above 56.7% productive rearrangements and were called segregating when the between-donor standard deviation exceeded 5%. To diagnose cytomegalovirus status from the catalog of TCR beta chain sequences, a statistical classification framework was built. In a later analysis, V and J genes were assigned by comparing TCR nucleotide sequences against IMGT/GENE-DB human TR gene sequences. In a later analysis, CDR3 sequences and most-parsimonious VDJ recombination scenarios were assigned using the TCRdist pipeline. In a later analysis, every TCR beta chain was defined by the combination of its CDR3 amino acid sequence and its V-gene family, and reads without a unique V-gene family were dropped. As a way to deal with suspected cross-contamination and a sequencing artifact, a later analysis dropped hundreds of nucleotide sequences that were highly shared and had low generation probability. For each public chain, a later analysis derived a clonal expansion index from normalized ranks of inferred template counts within each repertoire. Generation probabilities in a later analysis came from a VDJ recombination model fitted to out-of-frame rearrangements, and those results were checked against IGoR. A later analysis scored TCR-TCR, TCR-HLA and TCR-CMV co-occurrence with hypergeometric tests, applying a repertoire-size bias correction to TCR pairs. False discovery rates were estimated in a later analysis by permuting HLA or CMV assignments 20 times. A later analysis grouped co-occurring TCRs with DBSCAN, adding TCRdist sequence similarity when clustering within HLA-allele-positive subsets. Repertoires with fewer than 30,000 or more than 120,000 public chains, plus five repertoires with anomalous nucleotide sharing, were excluded from co-occurrence clustering. The clones in this table, taken by TCRdb from immuneACCESS, are in-frame only. Not every clone is retained; where verified, under half of the shortfall comes from an unresolved V gene, and the cause of the rest is unknown. V, J and clone size are taken as reported in that table, and D and trimming were inferred from the DNA itself. The sample table shows around 99,000 clones, and approximately 71% are seen once. The ten biggest clones cover 5.4% of the sample.

Sequencing was done on a sample of PBMCs. The receptor was isolated from a woman aged 70-85 years in good health and CMV-seropositive. The sequence joins TRBV15 to TRBJ2-2; the D segment could be TRBD2, given 5 matching bases. The DNA sequence is as follows: TGTGCCACCAGCAGAGAGCGGGTCGGGGAGCTGTTTTTT. It translates as CATSRERVGELFF.